This entry concerns a single T cell receptor beta chain. It lacks a known antigen. Base qualities are not recorded, but no much larger clone differs from it by a single base. The data were taken from a study of shared clonotypes between healthy human individuals (dated by TCRdb to the early 2020s). For the wider study: The cohort included a few men and a couple of women between 18 and 49 years of age. Per donor, three plates each were used for CD4 naive and CD4 memory, two for CD8 naive, and one for CD8 memory. To estimate repertoire size and how much clonotype sharing occurs between individuals, the study deeply sequenced the blood TCR repertoires of several healthy adults. Leukapheresis yielded between about 0.94 and 10 billion PBMCs per donor. To increase sequencing depth and limit assay-specific biases, different laboratories used diverse techniques to prepare libraries and sequence TCR repertoires.

Using the deep immunoSEQ assay, TCR CDR3 regions were amplified from genomic DNA by multiplex PCR. Extracted genomic DNA from each cell subset was spread evenly across all wells of several immunoSEQ 96-well plates, with each plate serving as a replicate. For sorted subsets, each replicate PCR was loaded with around 200 ng genomic DNA, equivalent to about 30,000 T cell genomes. The purified libraries were quantified using a Qubit 3.0 fluorometer, sized with a Bioanalyzer 2100, and then quantified again using the KAPA Library Quantification kit. Every immunoSEQ 96-well plate was sequenced on a separate single-read 150-cycle Illumina NextSeq 550 flow cell. As for the original processing: The immunoSEQ output contained only junctional sequences without quality scores, so filtering could not match that applied to full-length reads. Sequences were annotated with PyIR, a Python wrapper for IgBLAST v1.9, using IMGT germline references to assign V/J genes and CDR3. Reads were filtered out if the reads had weak V/J assignments (E-value above 1e-6), no CDR3, stop codons, out-of-frame junctions, or ambiguous translated residues. A V3J clonotype was defined by an identical inferred V gene, J gene, and CDR3 amino acid sequence. To compute the percentage overlap between repertoires, the number of shared unique clonotypes was divided by the size of the smaller repertoire. Three approaches were used to assess repertoire richness: RTK rarefaction, the Chao1 estimator, and Recon v2.1 estimates of unobserved clonotypes. Generation probabilities for all TCRbeta clonotypes obtained by the gDNA method from a handful of donors were computed using OLGA. TCRdb mirrors the immuneACCESS table, restricted to in-frame sequences. Some clones are absent from its copies; in checked studies, under half trace to an unresolved V gene, and the reason for the others is unknown. D and trimming come from the DNA, and the V and J calls and clone size come from that table. This sample comprises roughly 1,800,000 clones, about 95% of them detected only once. Jointly, the top ten make up more than 0.95% of the sample.

CD8 naive samples consisted of CD45RO-negative cells that were positively selected for CCR7, yielding a CD45RA+CCR7+ population without TemRA cells. Healthy HIV-negative adults with no recently reported acute infections or vaccinations were included as donors. All donors were Caucasian adults living in Nashville, Tennessee, USA. After blood collection by leukapheresis, PBMCs were isolated using Ficoll-Histopaque density gradient centrifugation and then cryopreserved in the vapor phase of liquid nitrogen. Analytical flow cytometry was used to check the purity and quantity of every magnetically sorted T cell population. Genomic DNA was isolated from each sorted fraction and quantified by UV absorbance on a Nanodrop 2000c. The investigation overall reported the following: The genetic and exposure-history diversity represented was limited by the small number of donors. Higher generation probabilities were observed for clonotypes shared by all four sorted-subset donors than for non-shared clonotypes. Larger estimated clonotype richness was generally found for naive subsets than for memory subsets. Even with the large sequencing depth, rarefaction of the sorted-subset datasets indicated that sequencing was incomplete. Sharing across several donors was observed for about 4.8% of naive CD4, over 3% of naive CD8, over 2% of memory CD4, and less than 0.45% of memory CD8 clonotypes. Pairwise subsampling led to the expectation that sequencing depth would affect the degree of clonotype sharing among donors. Sampling was restricted to blood, and TCR repertoires in tissues likely differ from the TCR repertoires found in blood.

Reading from cysteine to phenylalanine, the CDR3 counts 15 amino acids. Only the CDR3 DNA is retained, 45 bases long and in frame from the first base. From the germline V gene (reference sequence), CDR1 is SEHNR and CDR2 is FQNEAQ. V and J are truncated by 1 base and 6 bases respectively, leaving an intervening sequence of 13 bases. The chain links TRBV7-9 with TRBJ1-3; the D gene cannot be resolved reliably. This clonotype was sampled from a man aged 18 to 30 in good health. The sample was naive CD8+ T cells sorted from blood. The meaning of the sample's cell subset or site label: CD45RA+CCR7+. The CDR3 protein sequence reads: CASSLVLEPLNTIYF. The bases read TGTGCCAGCAGCTTAGTCCTAGAGCCACTAAACACCATATATTTT.